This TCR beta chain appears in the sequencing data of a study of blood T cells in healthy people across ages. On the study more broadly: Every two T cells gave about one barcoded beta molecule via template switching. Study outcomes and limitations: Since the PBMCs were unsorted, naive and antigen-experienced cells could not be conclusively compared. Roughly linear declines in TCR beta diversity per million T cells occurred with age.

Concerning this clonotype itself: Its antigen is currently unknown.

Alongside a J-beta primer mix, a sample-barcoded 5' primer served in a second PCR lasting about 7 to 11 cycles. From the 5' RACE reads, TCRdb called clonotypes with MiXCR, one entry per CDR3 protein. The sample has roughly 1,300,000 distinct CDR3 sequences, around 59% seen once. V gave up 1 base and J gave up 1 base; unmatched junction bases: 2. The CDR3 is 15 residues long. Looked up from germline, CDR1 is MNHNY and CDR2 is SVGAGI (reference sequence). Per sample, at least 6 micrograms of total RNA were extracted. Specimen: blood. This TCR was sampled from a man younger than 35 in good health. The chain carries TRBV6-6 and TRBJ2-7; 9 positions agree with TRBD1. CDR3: CASSYLDRGSYEQYF. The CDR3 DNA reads TGTGCCAGCAGTTACTTGGACAGGGGATCCTACGAGCAGTACTTC.